A selection of T cell receptor beta chains follows, all from one sample in a study of cytomegalovirus exposure and HLA in healthy donors. Only in-frame clones appear in the TCRdb table, and some are missing; sequencing was by immunoSEQ multiplex PCR. The table has under 150,000 clones, 55% to 80% seen once; the top ten hold about 1.2%. What was sequenced was PBMCs. Receptors were obtained from a woman in her thirties or forties in good health and CMV-seronegative. The CDR3 runs from the conserved cysteine through the conserved F or W.

j_call v_call cdr3_length cdr3_aa
TRBJ1-1 TRBV7-2 12 CASSFQGRGAFF
TRBJ2-1 TRBV10-1 14 CASSDGGAYNEQFF
TRBJ1-6 TRBV6-5 14 CASSPTGVITPLHF
TRBJ1-1 TRBV2 13 CASSLTGNTEAFF
TRBJ1-2 TRBV6-1 14 CAISWGDPNYGYTF
TRBJ1-1 TRBV7-9 15 CSSSLQGPLGTEAFF
TRBJ1-2 TRBV27 18 CASSFHPGQGRANYGYTF
TRBJ2-1 TRBV6-5 16 CASSSPGTSGGCEQFF
TRBJ1-2 TRBV9 15 CASSVAAGGSHGYTF
TRBJ2-3 TRBV10-1 17 CASSDLNREGGTDTQYF
TRBJ1-5 TRBV28 15 CASSLEGGGNQPQHF
TRBJ1-1 TRBV28 14 CASSFNPGGAEAFF
TRBJ1-1 TRBV29-1 13 CSVRTALNTEAFF
TRBJ2-1 TRBV5-4 17 CASSHGLAGGPDHEQFF
TRBJ1-1 TRBV5-6 14 CASSPGQGALEAFF
TRBJ1-4 TRBV6-1 14 CASSGDREGEKLFF
TRBJ1-6 TRBV7-9 16 CASSLDRVRANSPLHF
TRBJ1-2 TRBV5-1 13 CASSFGQDYGYTF
TRBJ2-3 TRBV2 13 CASSFTGADTQYF
TRBJ1-2 TRBV27 14 CASGPRTGYDGYTF
TRBJ2-3 TRBV7-2 18 CASSLAGLAGGKSDTQYF
TRBJ2-5 TRBV6-5 13 CASRYSTGTEQYF
TRBJ1-6 TRBV9 15 CASSAGQGVDSPLHF
TRBJ1-5 TRBV10-3 14 CAISESFSDQPQHF
TRBJ1-1 TRBV5-6 14 CASSFLSGTAEAFF
TRBJ1-2 TRBV28 12 CASSFASGGYTF
TRBJ2-7 TRBV13 15 CASRHQGQGPYEQYF
TRBJ1-1 TRBV28 14 CASSSDISDTEAFF
TRBJ2-1 TRBV5-6 17 CASSYKSDRGPDNEQFF
TRBJ1-6 TRBV27 15 CASSTLGQHNSPLHF
TRBJ1-3 TRBV28 13 CASSQGLGNTIYF
TRBJ1-2 TRBV6-1 15 CASRSPGQGVYGYTF
TRBJ1-1 TRBV19 14 CASSDRALRTEAFF
TRBJ1-2 TRBV6-5 14 CASGRTADTPGYTF
TRBJ2-4 TRBV9 18 CASSPPKGQGAGENIQYF
TRBJ2-1 TRBV11-1 14 CASSLTQQGYEQFF
TRBJ2-5 TRBV7-8 19 CASSLEIPPTTGTRETQYF